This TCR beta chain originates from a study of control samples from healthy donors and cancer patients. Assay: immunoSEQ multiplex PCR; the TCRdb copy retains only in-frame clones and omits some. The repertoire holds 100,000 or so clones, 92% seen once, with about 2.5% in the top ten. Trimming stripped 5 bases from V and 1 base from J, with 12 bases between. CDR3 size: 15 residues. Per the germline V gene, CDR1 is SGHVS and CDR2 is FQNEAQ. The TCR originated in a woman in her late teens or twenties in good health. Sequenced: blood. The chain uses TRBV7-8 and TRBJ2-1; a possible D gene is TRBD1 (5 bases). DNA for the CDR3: TGTGCCAGCAGCAGTCAGGGAATTTCCTACAATGAGCAGTTCTTC. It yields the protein CASSSQGISYNEQFF.